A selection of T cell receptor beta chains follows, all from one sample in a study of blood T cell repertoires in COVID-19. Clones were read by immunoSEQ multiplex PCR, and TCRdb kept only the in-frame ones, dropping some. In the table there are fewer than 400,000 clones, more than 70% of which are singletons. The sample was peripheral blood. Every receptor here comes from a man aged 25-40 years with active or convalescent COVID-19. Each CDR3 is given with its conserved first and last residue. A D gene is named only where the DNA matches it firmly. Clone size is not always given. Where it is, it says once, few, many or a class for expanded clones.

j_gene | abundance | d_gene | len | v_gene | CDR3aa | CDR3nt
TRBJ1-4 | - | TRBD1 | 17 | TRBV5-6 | CASSTDRARSRGEKLFF | TGTGCCAGCAGCACAGACAGGGCCCGCTCCAGGGGTGAAAAACTGTTTTTT
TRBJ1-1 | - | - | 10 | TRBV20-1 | CSASPYEAFF | TGCAGTGCTTCTCCCTATGAAGCTTTCTTT
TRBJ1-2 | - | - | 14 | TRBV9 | CASSADSPIYGYTF | TGTGCCAGCAGCGCGGACAGCCCGATCTATGGCTACACCTTC
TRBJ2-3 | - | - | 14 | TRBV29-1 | CSVEPGLSTDTQYF | TGCAGCGTTGAACCGGGTCTTTCTACAGATACGCAGTATTTT
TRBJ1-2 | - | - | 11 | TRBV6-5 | CASSSPSGYTF | TGTGCCAGCAGTTCCCCGAGTGGCTACACCTTC
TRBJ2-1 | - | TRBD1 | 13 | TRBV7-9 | CATYRGSYNEQFF | TGTGCCACATACAGGGGGTCCTACAATGAGCAGTTCTTC
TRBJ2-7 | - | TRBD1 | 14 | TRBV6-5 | CASKRQGDSYEQYF | TGTGCCAGCAAGAGACAGGGGGACTCCTACGAGCAGTACTTC
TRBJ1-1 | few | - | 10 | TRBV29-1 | CSATGPDAFF | TGCAGCGCCACAGGCCCCGATGCTTTCTTT
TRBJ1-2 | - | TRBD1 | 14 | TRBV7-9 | CASSLTGVPYGYTF | TGTGCCAGCAGCCTGACAGGGGTTCCCTATGGCTACACCTTC
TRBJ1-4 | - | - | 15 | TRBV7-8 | CASSLVRQPNEKLFF | TGTGCCAGCAGCTTAGTTCGACAGCCTAATGAAAAACTGTTTTTT
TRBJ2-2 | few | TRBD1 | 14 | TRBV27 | CANKQDRVAGELFF | TGTGCCAATAAACAGGACAGGGTGGCCGGGGAGCTGTTTTTT
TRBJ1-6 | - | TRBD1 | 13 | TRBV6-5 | CASSRQGGSPLHF | TGTGCCAGCAGTCGACAGGGGGGTTCACCCCTCCACTTT